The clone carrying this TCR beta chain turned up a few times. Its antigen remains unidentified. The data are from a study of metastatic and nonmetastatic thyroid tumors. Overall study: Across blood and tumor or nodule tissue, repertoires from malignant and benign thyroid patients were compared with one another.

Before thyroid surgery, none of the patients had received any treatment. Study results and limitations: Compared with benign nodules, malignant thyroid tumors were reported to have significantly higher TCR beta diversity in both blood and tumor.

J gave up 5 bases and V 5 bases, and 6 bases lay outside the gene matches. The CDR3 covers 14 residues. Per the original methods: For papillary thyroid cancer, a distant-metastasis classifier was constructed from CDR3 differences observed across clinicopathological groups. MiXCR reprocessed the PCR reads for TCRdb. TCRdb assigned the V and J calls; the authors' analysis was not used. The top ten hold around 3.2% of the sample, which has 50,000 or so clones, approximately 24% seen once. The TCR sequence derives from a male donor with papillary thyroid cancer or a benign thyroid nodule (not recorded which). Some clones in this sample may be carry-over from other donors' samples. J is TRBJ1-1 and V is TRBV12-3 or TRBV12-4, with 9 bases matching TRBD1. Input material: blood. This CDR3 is CASSARTGVTEAFF. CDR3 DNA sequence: TGTGCCAGCAGTGCCCGGACAGGGGTTACTGAAGCTTTCTTT.